The 15 T cell receptor beta chains below all came from one sample that was sequenced in a study of Graves' ophthalmopathy and Graves' hyperthyroidism (dated by TCRdb to 2017 to 2018). The instrument was an Illumina HiSeq 2000. For repertoire sequencing, the TCR beta CDR3 regions were amplified from RNA transcripts. The first round was an RT-PCR using HTBI primers with the Qiagen OneStep RT-PCR kit, and this first round was followed by a second-round multiplex PCR, then size selection and purification. TCRdb cleaned the public reads at Q25 with fastp, built clones with MiXCR and kept in-frame beta chains. Each CDR3 protein appears once, grouped with its most common genes and DNA. The sample table holds 300,000 to 400,000 distinct CDR3 sequences, of which around a sixth were seen once. The ten largest clonotypes hold over 9% of the sample. Sequenced material: peripheral blood. Source of these receptors: an adult man with Graves' ophthalmopathy.

In its sample, this clonotype was seen many times. V is TRBV9 and J is TRBJ2-7, with D tentatively TRBD1 (6 bases). Trimming took 3 bases from V and 3 from J, leaving 16 bases between them. This CDR3 spans 15 amino acids. The germline CDR1 and CDR2 sequences are SGDLS and YYNGEE. The CDR3 DNA sequence: TGTGCCAGCAGCGAGGGGGTTGACAGGAACTACGAGCAGTACTTC. It specifies CASSEGVDRNYEQYF.

There are many counts of this clonotype. This chain connects TRBV20-1 to TRBJ1-1, with unresolved D. This CDR3 has 14 amino acids. V was shortened by 3 bases and J by 2 bases, with 13 bases between the two germline ends. Per the germline V gene, CDR1 is DFQATT and CDR2 is SNEGSKA (reference sequence). The CDR3 spells CSASEGYFNTEAFF. The CDR3 nucleotides are TGCAGTGCTAGTGAGGGATACTTTAACACTGAAGCTTTCTTT.

In this sample, this clonotype turned up many times. The chain couples TRBV6-1 to TRBJ1-6, with D perhaps TRBD1 (6 bases). V was cut by 2 bases and J by 5 bases, with 16 bases left in between. The CDR3 sequence is 17 residues long. Germline CDR1 and CDR2: MNHNS and SASEGT. CDR3 amino acids: CASSELGGPSDNSPLHF. In DNA, the CDR3 is TGTGCCAGCAGTGAACTCGGGGGGCCTTCGGATAATTCACCCCTCCACTTT.

In this sample, this clonotype turned up a few times. The rearrangement links TRBV28 to TRBJ1-2; the D is unclear. Germline V gene data show CDR1 as MDHEN and CDR2 as SYDVKM. The CDR3 covers 14 residues. V lost 8 bases, J lost 2 bases, and 15 bases lay in between. CDR3 sequence (DNA): TGTGCCAGCCTTCCCAGCGGGAACAACTATGGCTACACCTTC. Amino acid sequence: CASLPSGNNYGYTF.

This CDR3 is CASSPREGLSQPQHF. The CDR3 coding sequence is TGTGCCAGCAGTCCCAGGGAGGGACTATCTCAGCCCCAGCATTTT. V is TRBV6-2 or TRBV6-3 and J is TRBJ1-5, with TRBD1 as a possible D gene (5 bases). This CDR3 contains 15 residues. Per germline, CDR1 MNHEY and CDR2 SVGEGT. V was pared by 5 bases and J by 6 bases, with 17 bases between.

This clonotype showed up many times. CDR3 amino acids: CSARDGAQGGYEQYF. The CDR3 DNA is TGCAGTGCTAGAGATGGCGCGCAGGGTGGATACGAGCAGTACTTC. V is TRBV20-1 and J is TRBJ2-7; D possibly corresponds to TRBD1 (5 bases). The germline V and J ends were trimmed by 0 bases and 4 bases, with 16 bases remaining between them. The CDR3 is 15 residues long. Germline V gene sequence: CDR1 DFQATT, CDR2 SNEGSKA (reference sequence).

Many counts were recorded for this clonotype. The chain uses TRBV24-1 and TRBJ2-5; no clear D. V lost 6 bases and J lost 0, with 13 bases in between. CDR1 and CDR2 from the germline V gene are KGHDR and SFDVKD. This CDR3 contains 15 residues. The CDR3 DNA reads TGTGCCACCAGTTTGGCTGGGCCTCACCAAGAGACCCAGTACTTC. It translates to CATSLAGPHQETQYF.

Many counts were recorded for this clonotype. The chain combines TRBV12-3 or TRBV12-4 with TRBJ1-1, with D uncertain. This CDR3 has 12 residues. V lost 2 bases and J lost 4, with 5 bases in between. The CDR3 loop is CASSLHGTEAFF. The CDR3 DNA reads as TGTGCCAGCAGTTTACACGGCACTGAAGCTTTCTTT.

This clonotype was seen at least ten times. V usage is TRBV28 and J usage is TRBJ1-1; D is unresolved. The germline CDR1 and CDR2 sequences are MDHEN and SYDVKM. This CDR3 is built from 14 residues. Trimming shortened V by 2 bases and J by 3 bases, and 10 bases separated the two germline ends. The CDR3 sequence: CASSLTQAYTEAFF. CDR3 nucleotide sequence: TGTGCCAGCAGTTTAACACAAGCGTACACTGAAGCTTTCTTT.

At least ten counts were recorded for this clonotype. The chain employs TRBV11-1 and TRBJ2-7; 12 bases are shared with TRBD2. V lost 5 bases and J lost 6; bases outside the gene matches: 11. This CDR3 is 16 amino acids long. CDR1 is SGHAT and CDR2 is FQDESV in the germline V gene (reference sequence). The CDR3 DNA is TGTGCCAGCAGCCGACACCTGACTAGCGGGAGTGGCGAGCAGTACTTC. This gives the protein CASSRHLTSGSGEQYF.

This clonotype was counted ten times or more. The V gene is TRBV29-1, the J gene TRBJ1-1, with 10 nucleotides matching TRBD1. The V and J ends lost 7 bases and 4 bases, in that order; junction bases with no gene match: 3. This CDR3 comprises 12 residues. CDR1 is SQVTM and CDR2 is ANQGSEA in the germline V gene. The CDR3 reads CSARTGGTEAFF. The CDR3 DNA is TGCAGCGCAAGGACAGGGGGCACTGAAGCTTTCTTT.

This clonotype was detected many times. A much larger clone differs from this one at a single base, so this may be a read error. The chain uses TRBV6-2 or TRBV6-3 and TRBJ1-1; possibly TRBD1 for D (5 bases). CDR1 is MNHEY and CDR2 is SVGEGT in the germline V gene. Trimming removed 2 bases from V and 7 bases from J, with 17 bases in between. The CDR3 has 15 residues. CDR3 bases: TGTGCCAGCAGTTACCTTACGAGGGGCTACGATGAAGCTTTCTTT. This translates into CASSYLTRGYDEAFF.

The V gene is TRBV12-3 or TRBV12-4, the J gene TRBJ1-5; 8 bases align to TRBD1. Trimming took 3 bases from V and 2 from J; bases not matched to a gene: 9. The length of the CDR3 is 17 residues. CDR3 nucleotides: TGTGCCAGCAGTTTTGTAGCAGGGGGCTTAGGCAATCAGCCCCAGCATTTT. Protein sequence: CASSFVAGGLGNQPQHF.

This clonotype occurred many times. CDR3 region: CASKRRRMNTEAFF. The CDR3 DNA sequence: TGTGCCAGCAAAAGACGGAGAATGAACACTGAAGCTTTCTTT. V is TRBV6-2 or TRBV6-3 and J is TRBJ1-1; D is unresolved. Germline V gene lookup returns CDR1 MNHEY and CDR2 SVGEGT. This CDR3 comprises 14 residues. V shed 7 bases and J shed 0 bases, with 12 bases lying between them.

This clonotype showed up many times. The chain couples TRBV2 to TRBJ2-2, with a possible D match to TRBD1 (7 bases). The ends were cut back, 4 bases at V and 3 bases at J, with 15 bases in the middle. The CDR3 extends over 16 amino acids. CDR1 SNHLY and CDR2 FYNNEI come from the germline V gene. The CDR3 region is CASSGSGGHYTGELFF. In DNA form, the CDR3 reads TGTGCCAGCAGTGGTTCAGGGGGGCATTACACCGGGGAGCTGTTTTTT.